These 28 T cell receptor beta chains originate from one sample sequenced in a study of blood T cell repertoires in COVID-19. Clones were sequenced by immunoSEQ multiplex PCR, and TCRdb holds only the in-frame ones, with some missing. The sample comprises about 220,000 clones, more than 85% of which are singletons, and roughly a tenth rests with the top ten. The sample taken for sequencing was peripheral blood. These receptors came from a woman between 50 and 59 years old with COVID-19, enrolled during active disease.

This chain joins TRBV6-1 and TRBJ2-7; 8 positions match TRBD1. The CDR3 sequence is 16 residues long. The ends lost 1 base at V and 4 bases at J; junction bases unmatched: 9. Germline V gene data show CDR1 as MNHNS and CDR2 as SASEGT. Written as DNA, the CDR3 is TGTGCCAGCAGTGAAGAGGTAGACAGGGGATCGTACGAGCAGTACGTC. Amino acid sequence: CASSEEVDRGSYEQYV.

The rearrangement links TRBV11-2 to TRBJ1-3; D gene uncertain. This CDR3 is built from 15 residues. Trimming took off 5 bases at V and 1 base at J, with 12 bases between the two ends. Germline V gives CDR1 SGHAT, CDR2 FQNNGV. The CDR3 DNA follows: TGTGCCAGCAGCCTCCTTTTCGGTTCTGGAAACACCATATATTTT. Translating gives CASSLLFGSGNTIYF.

This chain links TRBV12-5 with TRBJ2-2; maybe TRBD1 (5 bases). From germline, CDR1 is LGHNT and CDR2 FRNRAP. This CDR3 spans 18 amino acids. V was pared by 0 bases and J by 0 bases, with 14 bases between. The chain's CDR3 is CASGLVNRTDANTGELFF. The DNA for the CDR3 is TGTGCTAGTGGTTTGGTAAACAGGACCGACGCGAACACCGGGGAGCTGTTTTTT.

V and J are TRBV9 and TRBJ1-6; TRBD1 might be the D (5 bases). Looked up from germline, CDR1 is SGDLS and CDR2 is YYNGEE. CDR3 length equals 16 residues. V was trimmed by 0 bases and J by 9 bases, leaving 16 bases between them. CDR3 region: CASSVAAGTGGSPLHF. The CDR3 nucleotides are TGTGCCAGCAGCGTAGCTGCCGGGACGGGGGGTTCACCCCTCCACTTT. Variable domain in full (rest from reference TRBV9 and TRBJ1-6): DSGVTQTPKHLITATGQRVTLRCSPRSGDLSVYWYQQSLDQGLQFLIQYYNGEERAKGNILERFSAQQFPDLHSELNLSSLELGDSALYFCASSVAAGTGGSPLHFGNGTRLTVT.

CDR3 sequence (DNA): TGTGCCAGCAGCCTTGGGGGGGAGGTTCCCTACGAGCAGTACTTC. It specifies CASSLGGEVPYEQYF. The V gene is TRBV11-3, the J gene TRBJ2-7, with 7 bases matching TRBD2. V gave up 5 bases and J gave up 2 bases; unmatched junction bases: 9. The germline V gene has CDR1 SGHNT and CDR2 YENEEA. This CDR3 spans 15 amino acids.

This clone occurred once. The J gene is TRBJ2-3, the V gene TRBV29-1; TRBD2 is a possible D gene (6 bases). The V end lost 4 bases, the J end lost 6 bases, and 14 bases lay between the germline ends. Germline assignment: CDR1 SQVTM and CDR2 ANQGSEA. CDR3 length: 13 amino acids. CDR3 DNA sequence: TGCAGCGTTGTTGGACTAACGATGGATACGCAGTATTTT. Residues: CSVVGLTMDTQYF.

The rearrangement uses TRBV6-1 and TRBJ2-2; tentatively, D is TRBD2 (5 bases). Deletions cut 1 base from V and 2 bases from J, with 14 bases between. This CDR3 has 17 amino acids. Germline CDR1 reads MNHNS; CDR2 reads SASEGT. The CDR3 DNA is TGTGCCAGCAGTGAAGAGGGCGGGCCCTCCAACACCGGGGAGCTGTTTTTT. Its translation is CASSEEGGPSNTGELFF.

The V gene is TRBV28, the J gene TRBJ1-2; 12 positions agree with TRBD1. This CDR3 spans 16 amino acids. Germline values: CDR1 MDHEN, CDR2 SYDVKM. The ends lost 4 bases at V and 4 bases at J; junction bases unmatched: 7. CDR3 protein: CASSSTGTGGSYGYTF. The CDR3 DNA is TGTGCCAGCAGTTCCACCGGGACAGGGGGCTCCTATGGCTACACCTTC.

The rearrangement joins TRBV2 to TRBJ1-5; D unclear. CDR1 is SNHLY and CDR2 is FYNNEI in the germline V gene. The V end lost 1 base, the J end lost 0 bases, and 7 bases lay between the germline ends. The CDR3 is 15 amino acids. The CDR3 loop is CASSEDWLSNQPQHF. In nucleotides, the CDR3 is TGTGCCAGCAGTGAAGATTGGCTTAGCAATCAGCCCCAGCATTTT.

The gene calls are TRBV28 and TRBJ2-3; unclear D gene. The CDR3 is 14 amino acids. V was shortened by 3 bases and J by 0 bases, with 7 bases between the two germline ends. Germline CDR1 and CDR2: MDHEN and SYDVKM. CDR3 loop: CASSFGSSTDTQYF. The CDR3 region has the DNA TGTGCCAGCAGTTTTGGCAGTAGCACAGATACGCAGTATTTT.

The V call is TRBV29-1, the J call TRBJ2-3; D not resolved. There are 13 residues in the CDR3. CDR1 is SQVTM, CDR2 ANQGSEA, per germline. V lost 4 bases and J 4 bases, leaving 12 bases between the germline ends. DNA of the CDR3: TGCAGCGTTGGAGACCCGGGTCCAGATACGCAGTATTTT. Translated, it gives CSVGDPGPDTQYF.

The chain links TRBV2 to TRBJ1-2; 7 positions agree with TRBD1. This CDR3 region has 14 residues. Germline lookup yields CDR1 SNHLY and CDR2 FYNNEI. Trimming cost V 1 base and J 4 bases; bases outside gene matches: 3. Written as DNA, the CDR3 is TGTGCCAGCAGTGAAGAGGGGGCACTCTATGGCTACACCTTC. Its protein product is CASSEEGALYGYTF.

This chain joins TRBV6-5 and TRBJ2-3; the D gene is possibly TRBD1 (6 bases). V dropped 0 bases and J dropped 4 bases, with 11 bases sitting between them. This CDR3 is built from 15 residues. Germline-derived CDR1 and CDR2 are MNHEY and SVGAGI. As DNA, the CDR3 is TGTGCCAGCAGTTACTCGGGGGCCGGGTCAGATACGCAGTATTTT. It encodes CASSYSGAGSDTQYF.

The count of this clone is one. The rearrangement uses TRBV13 and TRBJ1-6, with TRBD1 matching over 8 bases. In germline, CDR1 is PRHDT, CDR2 FYEKMQ (reference sequence). The CDR3 sequence is 15 residues long. J gave up 14 bases and V 5 bases, and 14 bases lay outside the gene matches. The CDR3 nucleotides are TGTGCCAGCAGCAACAGGGGGGACCTGGGGTTGGCCCTCCACTTT. The encoded protein is CASSNRGDLGLALHF.

The table lists this clone with a few counts. This chain joins TRBV6-5 and TRBJ1-1; 7 nucleotides agree with TRBD1. Germline V gene data show CDR1 as MNHEY and CDR2 as SVGAGI. V dropped 0 bases and J dropped 1; count of bases not matched to a gene: 2. The CDR3 is 15 amino acids. The CDR3 bases are TGTGCCAGCAGTTACTCGAGGGGGCAGAACACTGAAGCTTTCTTT. It codes for CASSYSRGQNTEAFF.

J is TRBJ2-7 and V is TRBV11-3; D might be TRBD1 (6 bases). The CDR3 extends over 16 amino acids. Germline loops: CDR1 SGHNT, CDR2 YENEEA. V lost 0 bases and J lost 4, with 16 bases in between. The CDR3 reads CASSLEGKDSDYEQYF. For the CDR3, the DNA is TGTGCCAGCAGCTTAGAGGGAAAGGACAGCGATTACGAGCAGTACTTC.

This clone has just one count. The chain combines TRBV30 with TRBJ1-1; TRBD1 might be the D (5 bases). There are 13 residues in the CDR3. The germline V gene encodes CDR1 GTSNPN and CDR2 SVGIG (reference sequence). V shed 3 bases and J shed 0 bases, with 8 bases lying between them. CDR3 region: CAWRTDLNTEAFF. The CDR3 nucleotides read TGTGCCTGGAGGACAGATTTGAACACTGAAGCTTTCTTT.

CDR3 loop: CASSSWDRGFYGYTF. The CDR3 bases are TGTGCCAGTAGTTCCTGGGACAGGGGGTTCTATGGCTACACCTTC. This chain connects TRBV19 to TRBJ1-2; 11 bases fit TRBD1. Germline V CDR1 and CDR2: LNHDA, SQIVND (reference sequence). The CDR3 has 15 residues. With 5 bases clipped from V and 4 bases from J, the junction kept 6 bases outside the gene matches.

V usage is TRBV2 and J usage is TRBJ1-6, with a weak D call TRBD1 (5 bases). The CDR3 is made up of 14 amino acids. From germline, CDR1 is SNHLY and CDR2 FYNNEI. The ends were cut back, 5 bases at V and 5 bases at J, with 10 bases in the middle. The DNA of the CDR3 is TGTGCCAGCAGTCCGACAGAGAATAATTCACCCCTCCACTTT. Its protein is CASSPTENNSPLHF.

V usage is TRBV12-3 or TRBV12-4 and J usage is TRBJ2-3; 8 bases align to TRBD1. The junction had 1 base not matched to a gene; V was cut back by 3 bases and J by 5 bases. The CDR3 length is 13 residues. As DNA, the CDR3 is TGTGCCAGCAGTTTGACAGGGGTAGATACGCAGTATTTT. This codes for CASSLTGVDTQYF.

The chain uses TRBV29-1 and TRBJ1-2, with no clear D. The CDR3 extends over 14 amino acids. Germline V gene lookup returns CDR1 SQVTM and CDR2 ANQGSEA. V gave up 5 bases and J gave up 6 bases, with 19 bases separating them. CDR3 sequence reads: CSVSPGKAIDGYTF. As DNA, the CDR3 is TGCAGCGTTTCACCCGGGAAGGCTATAGATGGCTACACCTTC.

The chain combines TRBV4-1 with TRBJ2-2; the D is unclear. Germline CDR1 is MGHRA and CDR2 is YSYEKL. The V end was cut by 5 bases, the J end by 0 bases, with 10 bases between. The CDR3 totals 15 residues. This chain's CDR3 is CASSLRLTNTGELFF. The CDR3 DNA is TGCGCCAGCAGCTTGAGACTTACGAACACCGGGGAGCTGTTTTTT.

This chain links TRBV30 with TRBJ1-6; no clear D gene. The CDR3 loop spans 13 amino acids. CDR1 GTSNPN and CDR2 SVGIG come from the germline V gene (reference sequence). Trimming took 1 base from V and 9 from J, leaving 10 bases between them. The CDR3 DNA reads TGTGCCTGGAGTGGGAGGGATTTTTCACCCCTCCACTTT. Its protein product is CAWSGRDFSPLHF.

This chain uses TRBV9 with TRBJ2-5; 10 bases match TRBD1. V shed 3 bases and J 1 base; nucleotides not matched to a gene: 9. The CDR3 runs to 17 residues. Per germline, CDR1 SGDLS and CDR2 YYNGEE. The CDR3: CASSEGQGRGLQETQYF. The CDR3 bases are TGTGCCAGCAGCGAGGGACAGGGGAGGGGCCTCCAAGAGACCCAGTACTTC.

The chain employs TRBV12-5 and TRBJ1-6; the D gene is possibly TRBD1 (5 bases). V was cut by 3 bases and J by 5 bases, with 17 bases left in between. Germline V CDR1 and CDR2: LGHNT, FRNRAP. The CDR3 runs to 17 residues. This CDR3 reads CASGLAAPGNHNSPLHF. The CDR3 DNA follows: TGTGCTAGTGGTTTAGCAGCTCCAGGGAACCATAATTCACCCCTCCACTTT.

This clone was seen ten or more times. The V gene is TRBV7-2, the J gene TRBJ1-1, with TRBD1 as a possible D gene (6 bases). Looked up from germline, CDR1 is SGHTA and CDR2 is FQGNSA. Between the trimmed V and J ends, which lost 0 bases and 1 base, there was a span of 12 bases. CDR3 length: 16 residues. The CDR3 DNA reads TGTGCCAGCAGCTTAGCAGGACAGCTTGGGAACACTGAAGCTTTCTTT. Protein: CASSLAGQLGNTEAFF.

J is TRBJ1-1 and V is TRBV7-3; possibly TRBD1 for D (5 bases). Germline-derived CDR1 and CDR2 are SGHTA and FQGTGA. The V gene lost 6 bases and the J gene lost 1 base, with 6 bases spanning the gap. CDR3 length equals 12 residues. DNA of the CDR3: TGTGCCAGCAGAGGACAGAACACTGAAGCTTTCTTT. This sequence encodes CASRGQNTEAFF.

The chain carries TRBV19 and TRBJ1-2, with TRBD1 as a possible D gene (6 bases). The CDR3 has 14 residues. CDR1 is LNHDA, CDR2 SQIVND, per germline (reference sequence). V was clipped by 3 bases and J by 8 bases, with 16 bases between them. The CDR3 sequence: CASSIFRAGDGYTF. The DNA for the CDR3 is TGTGCCAGTAGTATTTTTAGGGCAGGGGACGGCTACACCTTC.